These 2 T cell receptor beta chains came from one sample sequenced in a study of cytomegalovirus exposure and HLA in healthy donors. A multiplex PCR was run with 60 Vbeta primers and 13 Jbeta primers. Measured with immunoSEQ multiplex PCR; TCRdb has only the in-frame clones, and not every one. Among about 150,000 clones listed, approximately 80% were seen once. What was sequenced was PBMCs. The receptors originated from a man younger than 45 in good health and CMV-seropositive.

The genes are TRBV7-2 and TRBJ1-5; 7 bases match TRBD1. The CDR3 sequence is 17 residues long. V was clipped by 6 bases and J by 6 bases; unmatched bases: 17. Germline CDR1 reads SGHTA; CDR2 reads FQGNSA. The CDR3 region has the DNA TGTGCCAGCAGTCACGCCCCTCGACAGGGTCCCAGTCAGCCCCAGCATTTT. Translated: CASSHAPRQGPSQPQHF.

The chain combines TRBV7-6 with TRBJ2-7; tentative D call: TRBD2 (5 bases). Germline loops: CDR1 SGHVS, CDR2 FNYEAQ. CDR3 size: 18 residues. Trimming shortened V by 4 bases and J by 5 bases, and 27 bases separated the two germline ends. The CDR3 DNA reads TGTGCCAGCAGCTCACCCTCGGGTTTCCAGAGGGATTCCCACGAGCAGTACTTC. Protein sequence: CASSSPSGFQRDSHEQYF. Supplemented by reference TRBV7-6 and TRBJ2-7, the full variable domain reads GAGVSQSPRYKVTKRGQDVALRCDPISGHVSLYWYRQALGQGPEFLTYFNYEAQQDKSGLPNDRFSAERPEGSISTLTIQRTEQRDSAMYRCASSSPSGFQRDSHEQYFGPGTRLTVT.